The next 32 T cell receptor beta chains were all read from a single sample in a study of T cell responses to AZD1222 COVID-19 vaccine. TCRdb keeps only in-frame clones here, not all; method: immunoSEQ multiplex PCR. The profile shows roughly 120,000 clones, around 90% of them singletons. Material: peripheral blood, obtained on day 0 of AZD1222 vaccination. The source is an adult in good health.

The V gene is TRBV4-1, the J gene TRBJ1-1, with D possibly matching TRBD1 (6 bases). Germline V gives CDR1 MGHRA, CDR2 YSYEKL. Deletions cut 4 bases from V and 1 base from J, with 19 bases between. The CDR3 contains 17 residues. The CDR3 reads CASSPPGGRGRNTEAFF. CDR3 DNA sequence: TGCGCCAGCAGCCCCCCCGGGGGCAGGGGAAGGAACACTGAAGCTTTCTTT.

This chain connects TRBV6-1 to TRBJ1-5; 7 bases are shared with TRBD1. Germline values: CDR1 MNHNS, CDR2 SASEGT. The V and J ends lost 3 bases and 4 bases, in that order; junction bases with no gene match: 6. The CDR3 sequence is 15 residues long. The CDR3 nucleotides read TGTGCCAGCAGTGATGGACAGGTTGGGAATCAGCCCCAGCATTTT. This encodes CASSDGQVGNQPQHF.

The chain joins TRBV29-1 to TRBJ1-2; D is undetermined. CDR1 and CDR2 from the germline V gene are SQVTM and ANQGSEA. This CDR3 is built from 12 residues. The V end was cut by 1 base, the J end by 6 bases, with 9 bases between. The CDR3 nucleotides are TGCAGCGTTGAAGGGCTGCCTCATGGCTACACCTTC. It encodes CSVEGLPHGYTF.

The chain carries TRBV12-3 or TRBV12-4 and TRBJ1-4, with a tentative D call TRBD1 (6 bases). V lost 0 bases to trimming and J lost 8 bases, with 7 bases between them. The CDR3 totals 13 residues. The CDR3 DNA reads TGTGCCAGCAGTTTAGCGACAGGCGAAAAACTGTTTTTT. Its protein is CASSLATGEKLFF.

The gene calls are TRBV6-1 and TRBJ2-6; 8 positions match TRBD2. Germline V gene data show CDR1 as MNHNS and CDR2 as SASEGT. The CDR3 spans 20 residues. V shed 4 bases, J shed 0 bases, and the junction held 14 bases outside the gene matches. For the CDR3, the DNA is TGTGCCAGCAGTGGTTCCCTCGGGGTAGCGGGGTCCTCTGGGGCCAACGTCCTGACTTTC. Translating it yields CASSGSLGVAGSSGANVLTF.

V and J are TRBV2 and TRBJ2-1; D may correspond to TRBD1 or TRBD2 (5 bases each). This CDR3 comprises 16 residues. The germline V gene encodes CDR1 SNHLY and CDR2 FYNNEI. Trimming removed 5 bases at V and 0 bases at J, with 14 bases between. The CDR3 nucleotides are TGTGCCAGCAGTCCCGGGACGCCTAGCTCCTACAATGAGCAGTTCTTC. The encoded protein is CASSPGTPSSYNEQFF.

The chain links TRBV10-1 to TRBJ1-5; TRBD1 might be the D (6 bases). CDR1 is WNHNN, CDR2 SYGVQD, per germline (reference sequence). The CDR3 is 14 residues long. Between the trimmed V and J ends, which lost 5 bases and 4 bases, there was a span of 12 bases. CDR3 sequence: CASSPSGDNQPQHF. CDR3 coding DNA: TGCGCCAGCAGTCCGTCAGGGGATAATCAGCCCCAGCATTTT.

This clone was recorded once. V is TRBV11-2 and J is TRBJ1-1; D ambiguous. Germline V gene lookup returns CDR1 SGHAT and CDR2 FQNNGV. The V and J ends lost 1 base and 7 bases respectively, with 7 bases between them. CDR3 length: 12 amino acids. The CDR3 here is CASSLGYNEAFF. The CDR3 nucleotides are TGTGCCAGCAGCTTAGGGTATAATGAAGCTTTCTTT.

This clone was detected a few times. The chain joins TRBV5-6 to TRBJ2-2; 8 nucleotides agree with TRBD2. The V gene's germline CDR1 is SGHDT and CDR2 YYEEEE. V was pared by 1 base and J by 2 bases, with 7 bases of the junction left unmatched. CDR3 size: 17 residues. The CDR3 is CASSLMYSGENTGELFF. The CDR3 bases are TGTGCCAGCAGCTTGATGTATAGCGGGGAAAACACCGGGGAGCTGTTTTTT.

The chain uses TRBV30 and TRBJ1-3; D gene uncertain. The length of the CDR3 is 12 residues. The germline V gene encodes CDR1 GTSNPN and CDR2 SVGIG (reference sequence). Trimming took off 4 bases at V and 1 base at J, with 5 bases between the two ends. CDR3 in DNA: TGTGCCTGGACAGGTTCTGGAAACACCATATATTTT. Amino acid sequence: CAWTGSGNTIYF. The full variable domain, in which reference TRBV30 and TRBJ1-3 provide the parts outside the CDR3, is SQTIHQWPATLVQPVGSPLSLECTVEGTSNPNLYWYRQAAGRGLQLLFYSVGIGQISSEVPQNLSASRPQDRQFILSSKKLLLSDSGFYLCAWTGSGNTIYFGEGSWLTVV.

V gene TRBV7-8 combines with J gene TRBJ2-7; D not resolved. This CDR3 is built from 16 residues. Germline V gene sequence: CDR1 SGHVS, CDR2 FQNEAQ. Trimming removed 5 bases from V and 0 bases from J, with 17 bases in between. The CDR3 spells CASSPDEARSSYEQYF. CDR3 nucleotide sequence: TGTGCCAGCAGCCCAGACGAGGCGAGGAGCTCCTACGAGCAGTACTTC.

The chain combines TRBV6-5 with TRBJ1-2; TRBD1 is a possible D gene (5 bases). V gave up 8 bases and J gave up 8 bases, with 15 bases separating them. The CDR3 covers 12 residues. CDR1 is MNHEY and CDR2 is SVGAGI in the germline V gene. The CDR3 nucleotides read TGTGCCAGCCTGGACGGGGCCAGCGGCTACACCTTC. Residues: CASLDGASGYTF.

This clone was recorded only once. The V call is TRBV27, the J call TRBJ2-6; TRBD1 matches 11 bases. The CDR3 consists of 20 residues. The ends lost 7 bases at V and 4 bases at J; junction bases unmatched: 18. The germline gives CDR1 MNHEY, CDR2 SMNVEV (reference sequence). The CDR3 here is CASKPPDRGLTLTGANVLTF. In nucleotides, the CDR3 is TGTGCCAGCAAGCCTCCGGACAGGGGGCTTACCCTAACAGGGGCCAACGTCCTGACTTTC.

V usage is TRBV5-1 and J usage is TRBJ1-1; D is ambiguous. The V end was cut by 1 base, the J end by 6 bases, with 16 bases between. The CDR3 length is 15 residues. The V gene's germline CDR1 is SGHRS and CDR2 YFSETQ. The CDR3 reads CASSLTGPPGAEAFF. The CDR3 DNA reads as TGCGCCAGCAGCTTGACCGGGCCCCCAGGCGCTGAAGCTTTCTTT.

The DNA for the CDR3 is TGTGCCAGCTCCAAGACAGGGGATAGCTCCTATAATTCACCCCTCCACTTT. It translates to CASSKTGDSSYNSPLHF. This chain uses TRBV18 with TRBJ1-6; 8 bases are a match to TRBD1. Trimming took 6 bases from V and 0 from J; bases not matched to a gene: 7. The germline V gene has CDR1 KGHSH and CDR2 LQKENI. The CDR3 length is 17 residues.

The chain has TRBV7-6 and TRBJ1-1; D call uncertain. There are 15 residues in the CDR3. Trimming stripped 2 bases from V and 1 base from J, with 11 bases between. Germline V gene data show CDR1 as SGHVS and CDR2 as FNYEAQ. The chain's CDR3 is CASSLSPGANTEAFF. CDR3 bases: TGTGCCAGCAGCTTATCGCCGGGAGCGAACACTGAAGCTTTCTTT.

The V call is TRBV30, the J call TRBJ2-1; unclear D gene. The CDR3 is 12 amino acids. Trimming left V 2 bases short and J 4 bases short, with 6 bases between. Germline CDR1 and CDR2: GTSNPN and SVGIG (reference sequence). CDR3 nucleotide sequence: TGTGCCTGGAGTCTTAGTTACAATGAGCAGTTCTTC. It is translated as CAWSLSYNEQFF.

This clone appeared once. The chain is built from TRBV4-1 and TRBJ1-4; D might be TRBD1 (5 bases). The CDR3 length is 14 residues. Germline V CDR1 and CDR2: MGHRA, YSYEKL. Trimming cost V 0 bases and J 12 bases, with 14 bases left between them. In DNA, the CDR3 is TGCGCCAGCAGCCAAGAAGGAAAGGGGTGGGAACTGTTTTTT. Protein product: CASSQEGKGWELFF.

The genes are TRBV7-2 and TRBJ1-2; D not certain. Germline V gene lookup returns CDR1 SGHTA and CDR2 FQGNSA. The CDR3 runs to 16 residues. Trimming stripped 2 bases from V and 3 bases from J, with 16 bases between. The CDR3: CASSLPNPGVDYGYTF. The CDR3 bases are TGTGCCAGCAGCTTACCTAACCCCGGGGTGGACTATGGCTACACCTTC.

V is TRBV7-9 and J is TRBJ2-3; possibly TRBD1 for D (6 bases). Germline V lookup: CDR1 SEHNR, CDR2 FQNEAQ (reference sequence). Trimming removed 5 bases from V and 5 bases from J, with 14 bases in between. This CDR3 spans 14 amino acids. As DNA, the CDR3 is TGTGCCAGCAGCGCACAGGGTTGGGTAGATACGCAGTATTTT. Translating gives CASSAQGWVDTQYF.

The chain couples TRBV10-1 to TRBJ2-5; D ambiguous. V shed 0 bases and J shed 5 bases, with 7 bases lying between them. The CDR3 length is 13 residues. Per germline, CDR1 WNHNN and CDR2 SYGVQD (reference sequence). DNA of the CDR3: TGCGCCAGCAGTGAGTCGATCTTGGAGACCCAGTACTTC. It translates to CASSESILETQYF.

The chain uses TRBV25-1 and TRBJ1-2; D is undetermined. V was pared by 7 bases and J by 1 base, with 10 bases between. The length of the CDR3 is 13 residues. The germline V gene has CDR1 MGHDK and CDR2 SYGVNS. In DNA, the CDR3 is TGTGCCAGCATGGATCGGAATAACTATGGCTACACCTTC. Amino acid sequence: CASMDRNNYGYTF.

The chain has TRBV7-6 and TRBJ2-1; tentatively, D is TRBD1 (6 bases). The germline V gene encodes CDR1 SGHVS and CDR2 FNYEAQ. Trimming stripped 3 bases from V and 5 bases from J, with 11 bases between. CDR3 size: 14 residues. CDR3 sequence reads: CASSFLGQNNEQFF. The CDR3 region has the DNA TGTGCCAGCAGCTTTCTAGGACAGAACAATGAGCAGTTCTTC.

V gene TRBV7-9 combines with J gene TRBJ1-5; the D is unclear. Looked up from germline, CDR1 is SEHNR and CDR2 is FQNEAQ (reference sequence). V lost 1 base and J lost 0, with 13 bases in between. The CDR3 length is 17 residues. The CDR3 loop reads CASSLGPSGYSNQPQHF. CDR3 bases: TGTGCCAGCAGCTTAGGGCCGTCCGGCTATAGCAATCAGCCCCAGCATTTT.

The count of this clone is one. This chain connects TRBV2 to TRBJ2-6; D is possibly TRBD1 (5 bases). Germline V gives CDR1 SNHLY, CDR2 FYNNEI. This CDR3 comprises 15 residues. Trimming stripped 7 bases from V and 0 bases from J, with 10 bases between. The CDR3, as DNA: TGTGCCAGCAAGGGGTGGAGCTCTGGGGCCAACGTCCTGACTTTC. Its protein is CASKGWSSGANVLTF.

V is TRBV6-5 and J is TRBJ1-1; no clear D gene. CDR3 length equals 11 residues. CDR1 and CDR2 (germline): MNHEY, SVGAGI. With 10 bases removed from V and 2 bases from J, the gap between germline ends came to 8 bases. For the CDR3, the DNA is TGTGCCACCAACGACAACACTGAAGCTTTCTTT. Translated, it gives CATNDNTEAFF.

This chain connects TRBV2 to TRBJ2-7; 7 bases are shared with TRBD1. In germline, CDR1 is SNHLY, CDR2 FYNNEI. V was clipped by 6 bases and J by 0 bases; unmatched bases: 8. CDR3 length equals 15 residues. This CDR3 reads CASRAWDSASYEQYF. The CDR3 bases are TGTGCCAGCAGAGCGTGGGACAGCGCCTCCTACGAGCAGTACTTC.

The J gene is TRBJ1-5, the V gene TRBV6-5; 7 bases align to TRBD1. CDR3 size: 13 residues. V was pared by 6 bases and J by 7 bases, with 6 bases of the junction left unmatched. The V gene's germline CDR1 is MNHEY and CDR2 SVGAGI. The CDR3 sequence: CASSPGTAQPQHF. For the CDR3, the DNA is TGTGCCAGCAGCCCCGGGACAGCACAGCCCCAGCATTTT.

Here the CDR3 DNA reads TGTGCCAGCAGCTCCCCCCCGCGGGCTTTCTTT. Residues: CASSSPPRAFF. V usage is TRBV11-2 and J usage is TRBJ1-1; D is unresolved. V was clipped by 4 bases and J by 11 bases, with 11 bases between them. The CDR3 extends over 11 amino acids. Germline CDR1 SGHAT, CDR2 FQNNGV.

The chain carries TRBV27 and TRBJ1-2; no definite D call. Trimming stripped 0 bases from V and 0 bases from J, with 8 bases between. The CDR3 contains 15 residues. In germline, CDR1 is MNHEY, CDR2 SMNVEV (reference sequence). CDR3 residues: CASSLSPNPNYGYTF. In DNA, the CDR3 is TGTGCCAGCAGTTTATCGCCAAACCCTAACTATGGCTACACCTTC.

The rearrangement uses TRBV7-9 and TRBJ2-7; D unresolved. This CDR3 has 13 residues. CDR1 and CDR2 (germline): SEHNR, FQNEAQ (reference sequence). V was clipped by 1 base and J by 2 bases, with 6 bases between them. The CDR3, as DNA: TGTGCCAGCAGCTTAGGAGTTACCTACGAGCAGTACTTC. This gives the protein CASSLGVTYEQYF. Full variable domain (rest looked up from reference TRBV7-9 and TRBJ2-7): DTGVSQNPRHKITKRGQNVTFRCDPISEHNRLYWYRQTLGQGPEFLTYFQNEAQLEKSRLLSDRFSAERPKGSFSTLEIQRTEQGDSAMYLCASSLGVTYEQYFGPGTRLTVT.

This chain uses TRBV5-4 with TRBJ1-1; tentatively, D is TRBD1 (6 bases). This CDR3 spans 15 amino acids. Germline CDR1 is SGHNT and CDR2 is YYREEE (reference sequence). With 0 bases removed from V and 3 bases from J, the gap between germline ends came to 12 bases. CDR3 in DNA: TGTGCCAGCAGCTTGGGGGGGGCTGGGTACACTGAAGCTTTCTTT. It specifies CASSLGGAGYTEAFF.